The T cell receptor beta chain under discussion was sequenced for a study of blood T cell repertoires in COVID-19. The study recruited people aged roughly 18 to 100 years across around 23 US areas. Among Cohort 3 donors, those recovered had two negative PCRs, clearance, or symptom resolution. In the original processing: Nucleated cell number was recorded as an estimate derived from reference gene primer amplification. The assay was immunoSEQ multiplex PCR, and TCRdb's table has in-frame clones only and misses some. The DNA was the basis for D and trimming; V, J and clone size are from that table. The sample carries about 310,000 clones, about 88% recorded once. Germline trimming cut 5 bases from V and 3 bases from J; bases unmatched to any gene: 6. CDR3 length: 14 amino acids. Germline CDR1 and CDR2: SGHTA and FQGNSA.

Sequencing was carried out using PBMCs or T cells enriched from blood (not recorded which). This sequence originates from a woman aged 40-49 years who had recovered from COVID-19. The chain combines TRBV7-2 with TRBJ2-7; 8 nucleotides align to TRBD2. The CDR3 loop is CASSPGGGSYEQYF. CDR3 DNA sequence: TGTGCCAGCAGCCCCGGGGGGGGGAGCTACGAGCAGTACTTC.